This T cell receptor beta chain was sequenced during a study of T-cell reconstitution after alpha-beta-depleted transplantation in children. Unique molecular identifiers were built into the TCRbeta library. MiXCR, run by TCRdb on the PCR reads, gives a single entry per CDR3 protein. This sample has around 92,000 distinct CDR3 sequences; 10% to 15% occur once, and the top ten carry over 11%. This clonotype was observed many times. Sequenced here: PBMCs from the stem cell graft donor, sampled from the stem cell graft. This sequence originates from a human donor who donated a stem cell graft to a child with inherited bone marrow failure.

CDR3 DNA sequence: TGCGCCAGCAGCCTGCGGGGGACTTCCTACAATGAGCAGTTCTTC. Translating it yields CASSLRGTSYNEQFF. V and J are TRBV4-3 and TRBJ2-1, with 7 bases matching TRBD2. CDR3 length: 15 amino acids. Trimming cost V 4 bases and J 1 base; bases outside gene matches: 4. The germline CDR1 and CDR2 sequences are LGHNA and YSLEER.